Listed below are T cell receptor beta chains from one sample, sequenced in a study of cytomegalovirus exposure and HLA in healthy donors. Repertoires were generated with immunoSEQ multiplex PCR, while TCRdb's copy carries only in-frame clones and drops some. This sample has 110,000 to 150,000 clones, with 60% to 85% found just once. The sequenced sample consisted of PBMCs. The receptors were gathered from a male donor in good health and CMV-seronegative. CDR3s include the opening cysteine and the closing phenylalanine or tryptophan. Each record gives: J gene, clone size, D gene, V gene, CDR3 protein, CDR3 DNA. A D gene is named only where the DNA matches it firmly. The size of a clone is reported for some rows only, either as once, few or many, or as a class for expanded clones.

>TRBJ1-2|-|-|TRBV5-5
CASSPNLGGYTF
TGTGCCAGCAGCCCAAACCTGGGCGGCTACACCTTC
>TRBJ2-1|-|-|TRBV5-1
CASSLESGVSIKGYEQFF
TGCGCCAGCAGCCTGGAGTCGGGGGTTAGCATAAAAGGGTATGAGCAGTTCTTC
>TRBJ1-2|-|-|TRBV27
CARSLASTGLGYGYTF
TGTGCCCGCAGTTTAGCAAGCACAGGGTTAGGCTATGGCTACACCTTC
>TRBJ2-5|few|-|TRBV7-9
CASSFPGRETQYF
TGTGCCAGCAGTTTCCCCGGGAGAGAGACCCAGTACTTC
>TRBJ1-1|-|TRBD1|TRBV18
CASGPGTGNTEAFF
TGTGCCAGCGGCCCCGGGACAGGGAACACTGAAGCTTTCTTT
>TRBJ1-2|-|TRBD1|TRBV5-4
CASSLAGTAIYGYTF
TGTGCCAGCAGCTTGGCCGGGACAGCCATCTATGGCTACACCTTC
>TRBJ2-2|-|-|TRBV14
CASSQDIFPTGELFF
TGTGCCAGCAGCCAAGATATATTTCCGACCGGGGAGCTGTTTTTT
>TRBJ1-1|-|TRBD1|TRBV19
CATRDRERTEAFF
TGTGCCACCCGGGACAGAGAGCGCACTGAAGCTTTCTTT
>TRBJ1-5|-|-|TRBV4-1
CASSQVSGSNQPQHF
TGCGCCAGCAGCCAAGTATCAGGGAGCAATCAGCCCCAGCATTTT
>TRBJ1-6|once|-|TRBV5-1
CASSQQQGMINSPLHF
TGCGCCAGCAGCCAACAGCAGGGGATGATTAATTCACCCCTCCACTTT
>TRBJ2-7|-|TRBD1|TRBV27
CASSLGTGIYEQYF
TGTGCCAGCAGTTTGGGGACAGGAATTTACGAGCAGTACTTC
>TRBJ1-6|once|TRBD1|TRBV6-5
CASRGTGPNSPLHF
TGTGCCAGCAGGGGGACAGGCCCTAATTCACCCCTCCACTTT
>TRBJ2-4|-|-|TRBV4-2
CASSQEQGRNIQYF
TGTGCCAGCAGCCAAGAGCAGGGAAGAAACATTCAGTACTTC
>TRBJ2-3|few|TRBD2|TRBV5-6
CASSLDTSGVRDTQYF
TGTGCCAGCAGCTTGGACACTAGCGGGGTGAGAGATACGCAGTATTTT
>TRBJ1-1|-|-|TRBV2
CASSEGGVVNTEAFF
TGTGCCAGCAGTGAAGGGGGGGTGGTGAACACTGAAGCTTTCTTT
>TRBJ1-1|-|TRBD1|TRBV25-1
CASSRGVFATEAFF
TGTGCCAGCTCCAGGGGGGTTTTTGCCACTGAAGCTTTCTTT
>TRBJ2-4|-|TRBD1|TRBV6-6
CASSYPATGDQNIQYF
TGTGCCAGCAGTTACCCGGCGACAGGGGACCAAAACATTCAGTACTTC
>TRBJ1-1|-|TRBD1|TRBV30
CAWRPGQGWPEAFF
TGTGCCTGGAGACCGGGACAGGGCTGGCCTGAAGCTTTCTTT
>TRBJ2-1|-|-|TRBV9
CASSVEFAGNNEQFF
TGTGCCAGCAGCGTAGAGTTCGCAGGGAACAATGAGCAGTTCTTC
>TRBJ1-2|few|TRBD1|TRBV10-3
CAIRRTGKGYTF
TGTGCCATCAGGAGGACAGGGAAGGGCTACACCTTC
>TRBJ1-6|-|-|TRBV5-1
CASSLHGRSYNSPLHF
TGCGCCAGCAGCTTGCACGGGAGGTCCTATAATTCACCCCTCCACTTT
>TRBJ2-3|few|-|TRBV4-1
CASSQVPGARPSTDTQYF
TGCGCCAGCAGCCAGGTGCCGGGAGCGAGGCCTAGCACAGATACGCAGTATTTT
>TRBJ1-2|once|TRBD1|TRBV5-1
CASSLDRVAPNGYTF
TGCGCCAGCAGCTTAGACAGGGTCGCTCCTAATGGCTACACCTTC
>TRBJ1-1|once|TRBD1|TRBV6-6
CASSAGQGMNTEAFF
TGTGCCAGCAGTGCGGGACAGGGTATGAACACTGAAGCTTTCTTT
>TRBJ2-2|-|TRBD2|TRBV7-2
CASSLGGENTGELFF
TGTGCCAGCAGCTTGGGGGGGGAAAACACCGGGGAGCTGTTTTTT
>TRBJ2-5|few|TRBD1|TRBV29-1
CSVRDRGVETQYF
TGCAGCGTTCGGGACAGGGGTGTGGAGACCCAGTACTTC
>TRBJ1-1|few|-|TRBV4-1
CASSQDRGSEAFF
TGCGCCAGCAGCCAAGATCGGGGGTCTGAAGCTTTCTTT
>TRBJ1-1|-|TRBD1|TRBV23-1
CASSQKKTGTGGAGTEAFF
TGCGCCAGCAGTCAAAAGAAGACCGGGACAGGGGGCGCAGGGACTGAAGCTTTCTTT
>TRBJ1-5|-|-|TRBV6-1
CASTQQGQAGQPQHF
TGTGCCAGCACCCAACAGGGACAAGCAGGCCAGCCCCAGCATTTT
>TRBJ2-7|-|-|TRBV6-5
CASSYELAGSEQYF
TGTGCCAGCAGTTACGAGCTAGCAGGTAGCGAGCAGTACTTC
>TRBJ1-2|-|TRBD1|TRBV7-3
CASSETGGGYTF
TGTGCCAGCAGCGAAACAGGGGGGGGCTACACCTTC
>TRBJ2-3|-|-|TRBV18
CASSPPWATDTQYF
TGTGCCAGCTCACCACCGTGGGCCACAGATACGCAGTATTTT
>TRBJ2-7|-|-|TRBV19
CASSLIAGQAHEQYF
TGTGCCAGTAGTTTGATCGCGGGCCAGGCCCACGAGCAGTACTTC
>TRBJ2-1|once|-|TRBV27
CASSLTGSPLYNEQFF
TGTGCCAGCAGTTTAACGGGGTCTCCCCTCTACAATGAGCAGTTCTTC
>TRBJ2-7|-|-|TRBV27
CASSPLSGTPSSYEQYF
TGTGCCAGCAGTCCTCTCTCCGGGACACCCAGCTCCTACGAGCAGTACTTC
>TRBJ2-7|-|-|TRBV19
CASGRAGYEQYF
TGTGCCAGTGGCCGCGCGGGCTACGAGCAGTACTTC
>TRBJ1-2|-|-|TRBV30
CAWSVQSPFYGYTF
TGTGCCTGGAGTGTACAGTCGCCGTTCTATGGCTACACCTTC
>TRBJ1-2|-|-|TRBV7-2
CASSPQTDSYGYTF
TGTGCCAGCAGCCCCCAAACAGACAGCTATGGCTACACCTTC
>TRBJ1-5|-|-|TRBV11-2
CASSLGGQVDQPQHF
TGTGCCAGCAGCTTGGGGGGGCAGGTTGATCAGCCCCAGCATTTT
>TRBJ2-2|-|TRBD2|TRBV29-1
CSVGVGLAGLGELFF
TGCAGCGTTGGGGTTGGACTAGCGGGACTGGGGGAGCTGTTTTTT
>TRBJ2-3|-|TRBD2|TRBV10-3
CAISGGAADTQYF
TGTGCCATCAGCGGGGGGGCGGCAGATACGCAGTATTTT
>TRBJ1-5|-|-|TRBV30
CAWGGARNQPQHF
TGTGCCTGGGGGGGGGCCCGCAATCAGCCCCAGCATTTT
>TRBJ1-5|-|TRBD1|TRBV18
CASSPGQGSQPQHF
TGTGCCAGCTCACCGGGACAGGGCAGTCAGCCCCAGCATTTT
>TRBJ2-7|-|-|TRBV5-1
CASSFWDSGYEQYF
TGCGCCAGCAGCTTCTGGGACTCAGGCTACGAGCAGTACTTC
>TRBJ2-7|-|-|TRBV4-2
CASSRERGLLGQYF
TGTGCCAGCTCCCGAGAGAGGGGACTCCTAGGGCAGTACTTC
>TRBJ2-7|-|TRBD1|TRBV19
CASTALWTGELGEQYF
TGTGCCAGTACCGCCCTATGGACAGGGGAGTTAGGCGAGCAGTACTTC
>TRBJ1-5|-|-|TRBV4-1
CASSQQQGGNQPQHF
TGCGCCAGCAGCCAGCAACAAGGGGGCAATCAGCCCCAGCATTTT
>TRBJ2-2|once|TRBD2|TRBV27
CASSPYRGGANTGELFF
TGTGCCAGCAGTCCATACCGCGGGGGGGCGAACACCGGGGAGCTGTTTTTT
>TRBJ2-2|-|-|TRBV18
CASSLSRRSDTGELFF
TGTGCCAGCTCACTATCTAGGAGGAGTGACACCGGGGAGCTGTTTTTT
>TRBJ2-7|-|-|TRBV30
CAWSVLAFLGGEQYF
TGTGCCTGGAGTGTATTGGCTTTTTTGGGAGGAGAGCAATACTTC
>TRBJ1-2|-|TRBD1|TRBV4-1
CASSRLVGDRGVHTF
TGCGCCAGCAGCCGATTAGTGGGGGACAGGGGCGTTCACACCTTC
>TRBJ2-1|few|TRBD2|TRBV6-6
CASSYAGTSGTAQFF
TGTGCCAGCAGTTACGCGGGGACTAGCGGGACCGCCCAGTTCTTC
>TRBJ1-5|-|-|TRBV27
CASSSQNSNQPQHF
TGTGCCAGCAGTTCCCAAAATAGCAATCAGCCCCAGCATTTT
>TRBJ2-1|once|TRBD2|TRBV10-2
CASSEPTSHEQFF
TGCGCCAGCAGTGAGCCGACTAGCCATGAGCAGTTCTTC